Listed below are T cell receptor beta chains from one sample, sequenced in a study of cytomegalovirus exposure and HLA in healthy donors. Sequencing was performed with immunoSEQ multiplex PCR; in TCRdb, only in-frame clones are kept and a portion is missing. Of some 150,000 clones listed, roughly 80% were seen once; the top ten hold 4% to 5.5%. Material: PBMCs. The receptors come from a man younger than 40 in good health and CMV-seronegative. Each CDR3 is given with its conserved first and last residue. A D gene is named only where the DNA matches it firmly. Some rows have no size entry. The others give once, few or many, or a class for an expanded clone.

clone size: few; D gene: TRBD1; J gene: TRBJ2-1; V gene: TRBV11-2; CDR3 protein: CASSKTGGNEQFF; CDR3 DNA: TGTGCCAGCAGCAAGACAGGGGGCAATGAGCAGTTCTTC
clone size: NA; D gene: NA; J gene: TRBJ2-3; V gene: TRBV18; CDR3 protein: CASSQLGALSTDTQYF; CDR3 DNA: TGTGCCAGCTCACAGCTTGGGGCTCTCAGCACAGATACGCAGTATTTT
clone size: NA; D gene: NA; J gene: TRBJ2-3; V gene: TRBV7-3; CDR3 protein: CASAGRQADLVGTQYF; CDR3 DNA: TGTGCCAGCGCGGGTAGACAGGCGGACCTCGTGGGTACGCAGTATTTT
clone size: few; D gene: NA; J gene: TRBJ1-1; V gene: TRBV2; CDR3 protein: CATNRGNTEAFF; CDR3 DNA: TGTGCCACAAATAGAGGAAACACTGAAGCTTTCTTT
clone size: few; D gene: NA; J gene: TRBJ1-4; V gene: TRBV2; CDR3 protein: CASYRSSSEEKLFF; CDR3 DNA: TGTGCCAGCTATCGATCCAGCAGCGAGGAAAAACTGTTTTTT
clone size: few; D gene: NA; J gene: TRBJ1-2; V gene: TRBV6-4; CDR3 protein: CASSPDLGRNYGYTF; CDR3 DNA: TGTGCCAGCAGTCCCGATCTAGGCAGAAACTATGGCTACACCTTC
clone size: once; D gene: NA; J gene: TRBJ2-5; V gene: TRBV11-2; CDR3 protein: CASRPIRGFQETQYF; CDR3 DNA: TGTGCCAGCAGACCTATCCGGGGGTTTCAAGAGACCCAGTACTTC
clone size: NA; D gene: NA; J gene: TRBJ1-5; V gene: TRBV15; CDR3 protein: CATSGSLDQPQHF; CDR3 DNA: TGTGCCACTTCCGGGTCGCTTGATCAGCCCCAGCATTTT
clone size: NA; D gene: TRBD1; J gene: TRBJ1-2; V gene: TRBV9; CDR3 protein: CASNIRSGTGFNYGYTF; CDR3 DNA: TGTGCCAGCAACATCCGGTCCGGGACAGGGTTTAACTATGGCTACACCTTC
clone size: NA; D gene: NA; J gene: TRBJ1-5; V gene: TRBV6-6; CDR3 protein: CASSRDRNRNQPQHF; CDR3 DNA: TGTGCCAGCTCACGAGACAGAAATCGAAATCAGCCCCAGCATTTT